This T cell receptor beta chain came from a study of identical twins. Whole-study findings and limits: Fewer insertions were carried by abundant cord blood beta clonotypes, but none was seen in memory repertoires. Conclusions were drawn cross-sectionally by statistical analysis, without following the same donors.

This CDR3 region has 15 residues. Trimming cost V 5 bases and J 2 bases, with 16 bases left between them. Germline CDR1 SGHTA, CDR2 FQGNSA. One entry per CDR3 protein, called by TCRdb with MiXCR from the 5' RACE reads. Found here are approximately 470,000 distinct CDR3 sequences, around 14% of them singletons; the top ten hold around 0.52%. This clonotype has only a few counts. Its antigen is unknown. Healthy Caucasians provided all donations. This sample also belongs to another study, concerning yellow fever vaccine responses in identical twins.

The sequenced sample was CD4+ T cells sorted from blood. The clonotype comes from a woman in her late teens or twenties in good health. V gene TRBV7-2 combines with J gene TRBJ2-7; possibly TRBD1 for D (6 bases). CDR3 nucleotides: TGTGCCAGCAGCAGACGGGAAGGGGGACCCTACGAGCAGTACTTC. Its translation is CASSRREGGPYEQYF.